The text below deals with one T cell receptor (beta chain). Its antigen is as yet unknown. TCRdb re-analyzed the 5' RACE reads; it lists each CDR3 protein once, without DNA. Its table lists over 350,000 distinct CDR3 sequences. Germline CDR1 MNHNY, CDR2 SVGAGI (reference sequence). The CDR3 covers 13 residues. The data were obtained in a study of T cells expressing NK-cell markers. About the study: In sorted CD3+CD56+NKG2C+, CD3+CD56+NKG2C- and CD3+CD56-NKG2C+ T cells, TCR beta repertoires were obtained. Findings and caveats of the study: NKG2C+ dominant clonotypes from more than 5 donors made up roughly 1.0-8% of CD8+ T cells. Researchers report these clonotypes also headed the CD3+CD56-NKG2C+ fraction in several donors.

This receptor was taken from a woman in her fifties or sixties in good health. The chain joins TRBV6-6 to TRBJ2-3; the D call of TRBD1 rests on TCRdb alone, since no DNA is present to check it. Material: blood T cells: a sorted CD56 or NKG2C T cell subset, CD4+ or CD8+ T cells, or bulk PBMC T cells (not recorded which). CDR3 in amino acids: CASSGGLTDTQYF.